Listed below are T cell receptor beta chains from one sample, sequenced in a study of blood T cell repertoires in COVID-19. Libraries were prepared by immunoSEQ multiplex PCR; TCRdb keeps only in-frame clonotypes and omits some of them. Of fewer than 600,000 clones listed, about 88% were seen once; the top ten hold over 0.7%. Sequencing input: peripheral blood. These receptor sequences come from a man aged 18 to 29 with COVID-19, enrolled during active disease. CDR3s include the opening cysteine and the closing phenylalanine or tryptophan. The D gene is left open where the match is weak. A clone size is listed for some rows: how often the clone was seen (once, few, many), or a class if it is expanded.

j_call clone_size d_call v_call cdr3_nt cdr3_aa
TRBJ1-4 NA NA TRBV21-1 TGTGCCAGCAGCATGGGAGCGGATACTGAAAAACTGTTTTTT CASSMGADTEKLFF
TRBJ2-7 NA NA TRBV4-2 TGTGCCAGCAGCCAAGTCACTACTTACGAGCAGTACTTC CASSQVTTYEQYF
TRBJ2-3 NA TRBD1 TRBV24-1 TGTGCCACCGCGAAACAGGGGGCAGGAGATACGCAGTATTTT CATAKQGAGDTQYF
TRBJ2-5 NA TRBD1 TRBV7-2 TGTGCCAGCAGCATCCAGACAGGGGTAGAGACCCAGTACTTC CASSIQTGVETQYF
TRBJ2-5 NA NA TRBV3-1/TRBV3-2 TGTGCCAGCAGCCATCTTCAGGAGACCCAGTACTTC CASSHLQETQYF
TRBJ2-3 NA TRBD2 TRBV3-1/TRBV3-2 TGTGCCAGCAGCCAAGAAGCTAGCGGGGGCCAAAGGGATACGCAGTATTTT CASSQEASGGQRDTQYF
TRBJ2-5 NA NA TRBV11-2 TGTGCCAGCAGCTACGGCAGGTTACAAGAGACCCAGTACTTC CASSYGRLQETQYF
TRBJ1-3 few NA TRBV6-5 TGTGCCAGCAGTTCAGGAGGACGTTCCAGAAACACCATATATTTT CASSSGGRSRNTIYF
TRBJ2-1 once TRBD2 TRBV6-4 TGTGCCAGCAGTTATAGCGGGGGGAACAATGAGCAGTTCTTC CASSYSGGNNEQFF
TRBJ2-7 NA NA TRBV9 TGTGCCAGCAGCGTAGCTCCCCGGGACACTCCCTACTACGAGCAGTACTTC CASSVAPRDTPYYEQYF
TRBJ2-7 NA NA TRBV7-3 TGTGCCAGCAGCTTATGGGGAGGGGGCTACGAGCAGTACTTC CASSLWGGGYEQYF
TRBJ1-5 NA TRBD1 TRBV2 TGTGCCAGCAGTGCCGGACAGGGTCGGAATCAGCCCCAGCATTTT CASSAGQGRNQPQHF
TRBJ2-3 NA NA TRBV7-9 TGTGCCAGCCGGAGGGATAGCACAGATACGCAGTATTTT CASRRDSTDTQYF
TRBJ2-2 NA TRBD1 TRBV24-1 TGTGCCACCAGTGTAGCCTCACCGGGACAGGGTGCCGGGGAGCTGTTTTTT CATSVASPGQGAGELFF
TRBJ2-3 NA TRBD1 TRBV5-6 TGTGCCAGCTTGGACAGGGGGCGCGTGAATACGCAGTATTTT CASLDRGRVNTQYF
TRBJ2-1 NA NA TRBV7-2 TGTGCCAGCACCTTTGGGGCGATGCCTCTCAATGAGCAGTTCTTC CASTFGAMPLNEQFF
TRBJ1-2 NA NA TRBV14 TGTGCCAGCAGCAAAAAACAGGGATCCTATGGCTACACCTTC CASSKKQGSYGYTF
TRBJ2-7 NA TRBD1 TRBV6-9 TGTGCCAGCAGTTATTCCCGGGACAGACCCTACGAGCAGTACTTC CASSYSRDRPYEQYF
TRBJ2-3 NA NA TRBV15 TGTGCCACCAGCCGCCGGACTCAACCAGATACGCAGTATTTT CATSRRTQPDTQYF
TRBJ1-1 NA NA TRBV15 TGTGCCACCAACACAGGGATAAACACTGAAGCTTTCTTT CATNTGINTEAFF
TRBJ1-3 NA TRBD1 TRBV4-1 TGCGCCAGCACGCTTCAAGGACAGGGGCAATTCCCCATATATTTT CASTLQGQGQFPIYF
TRBJ2-5 once NA TRBV2 TGTGCCAGCAGAGAGGGAACAGAGACCCAGTACTTC CASREGTETQYF
TRBJ2-3 NA TRBD2 TRBV19 TGTGCCAGTAGTCCGGGACTAGCGAACCGCACAGATACGCAGTATTTT CASSPGLANRTDTQYF
TRBJ2-7 NA NA TRBV5-1 TGCGCCAGCAGCTTGGCCGGGACTCCTGATCGCGAGCAGTACTTC CASSLAGTPDREQYF
TRBJ1-6 NA NA TRBV30 TGTGCCTGGAGTGTCGAACGGAGCTCACCCCTCCACTTT CAWSVERSSPLHF
TRBJ1-3 few NA TRBV4-2 TGTGCCAGCAGCCAAGATTGGGGAGTTCCTGGAAACACCATATATTTT CASSQDWGVPGNTIYF
TRBJ1-2 NA NA TRBV2 TGTGCCAGCAGTGAAGCGCCGCAGAACTATGGCTACACCTTC CASSEAPQNYGYTF
TRBJ2-2 NA NA TRBV5-1 TGCGCCAGCAGCTCCACAGGGCTAGTCACCGGGGAGCTGTTTTTT CASSSTGLVTGELFF
TRBJ2-5 NA NA TRBV7-9 TGTGCCAGCAGCCGAGAGGTAGAGACCCAGTACTTC CASSREVETQYF
TRBJ1-3 NA NA TRBV4-2 TGTGCCAGCAGGGGGAGGAGTGGTTACACCATATATTTT CASRGRSGYTIYF
TRBJ2-7 NA NA TRBV7-8 TGTGCCAGCAGTCTTCACCCGGCGGGCGGCGAGCAGTACTTC CASSLHPAGGEQYF
TRBJ2-5 NA NA TRBV10-2 TGCGCCAGCAGTGAGCCGAGGGGGGGGGTCCGTGAGACCCAGTACTTC CASSEPRGGVRETQYF
TRBJ1-4 NA TRBD1 TRBV9 TGTGCCAGCAGCGTAGGGCACAGGGGAAACGAAAAACTGTTTTTT CASSVGHRGNEKLFF
TRBJ2-2 once NA TRBV3-1/TRBV3-2 TGTGCCAGCAGGGTTACCGGGACTCGGACCGGGGAGCTGTTTTTT CASRVTGTRTGELFF
TRBJ2-7 NA TRBD2 TRBV20-1 TGCAGTGCTAGTAGTGGGGGGGCCTACGAGCAGTACTTC CSASSGGAYEQYF
TRBJ2-5 once TRBD2 TRBV5-1 TGCGCCAGCGAAAAACTTGATAGCGGGGCCCGGGGGACCCAGTACTTC CASEKLDSGARGTQYF
TRBJ1-5 NA TRBD1 TRBV27 TGTGCCAGCAGTCCTAGACAGGGAAATCAGCCCCAGCATTTT CASSPRQGNQPQHF
TRBJ2-7 NA TRBD1 TRBV5-6 TGTGCCAGCAGGATACAGGGGGCGCGATTGGAGCAGTACTTC CASRIQGARLEQYF
TRBJ2-5 NA TRBD2 TRBV11-3 TGTGCCAGCAGCAATCCGGGACTAGCGGGAGGAGGAGAGACCCAGTACTTC CASSNPGLAGGGETQYF
TRBJ2-1 NA TRBD2 TRBV6-5 TGTGCCAGCAGTTACTTCATGCAGCGGGGCTTCAATGAGCAGTTCTTC CASSYFMQRGFNEQFF
TRBJ1-1 NA TRBD1 TRBV25-1 TGTGCCAGCAGTGACCTCGGGACAGGGGGCAGAGGGAACACTGAAGCTTTCTTT CASSDLGTGGRGNTEAFF
TRBJ1-3 NA TRBD1 TRBV7-9 TGTGCCAGCAGTTCCGGGACAGGGAGTAGGGACTCCATATATTTT CASSSGTGSRDSIYF
TRBJ2-7 NA TRBD2 TRBV5-4 TGTGCCAGCAGCTCCCCGGGACTAGCGGCCTACGAGCAGTACTTC CASSSPGLAAYEQYF
TRBJ2-1 NA NA TRBV30 TGTGCCTGGAGCAAGCGGGTTTCATACAATGAGCAGTTCTTC CAWSKRVSYNEQFF
TRBJ1-5 NA NA TRBV5-4 TGTGCCACGGGGATGGAGAATCAGCCCCAGCATTTT CATGMENQPQHF
TRBJ2-7 NA NA TRBV18 TGTGCCAGCTCCTCCTCTGGTGGCCCCTACGAGCAGTACTTC CASSSSGGPYEQYF
TRBJ2-2 NA NA TRBV11-2 TGTGCCAGCAGCTTAGATCTCGAGAACCCTACCACCGGGGAGCTGTTTTTT CASSLDLENPTTGELFF
TRBJ2-1 NA NA TRBV2 TGTGCCAGCAGACCAGTACACAATGAGCAGTTCTTC CASRPVHNEQFF
TRBJ2-3 NA NA TRBV23-1 TGCGCCAGCAGTCAATTCGACAGGAGCACAGATACGCAGTATTTT CASSQFDRSTDTQYF
TRBJ1-1 NA NA TRBV15 TGTGCCACCACTCTGGCAGGGGCCACTGAAGCTTTCTTT CATTLAGATEAFF
TRBJ2-3 NA NA TRBV2 TGTGCCAGCAGTGGGGGGGTCGGCGGGATCACAGATACGCAGTATTTT CASSGGVGGITDTQYF
TRBJ1-1 NA NA TRBV2 TGTGCCAGCAGTGGCGAAGGAGGAAACACTGAAGCTTTCTTT CASSGEGGNTEAFF
TRBJ1-5 NA NA TRBV27 TGTGCCAGCAGTTTAAACGGCCGCGGTCAGCCCCAGCATTTT CASSLNGRGQPQHF
TRBJ1-6 NA NA TRBV5-4 TGTGCCAGCAGCGCGGACGGACACTTAAATTCACCCCTCCACTTT CASSADGHLNSPLHF
TRBJ2-1 few TRBD2 TRBV20-1 TGCAGTGCTAGTAGTAGCGGGACTGAATCATCCTACAATGAGCAGTTCTTC CSASSSGTESSYNEQFF